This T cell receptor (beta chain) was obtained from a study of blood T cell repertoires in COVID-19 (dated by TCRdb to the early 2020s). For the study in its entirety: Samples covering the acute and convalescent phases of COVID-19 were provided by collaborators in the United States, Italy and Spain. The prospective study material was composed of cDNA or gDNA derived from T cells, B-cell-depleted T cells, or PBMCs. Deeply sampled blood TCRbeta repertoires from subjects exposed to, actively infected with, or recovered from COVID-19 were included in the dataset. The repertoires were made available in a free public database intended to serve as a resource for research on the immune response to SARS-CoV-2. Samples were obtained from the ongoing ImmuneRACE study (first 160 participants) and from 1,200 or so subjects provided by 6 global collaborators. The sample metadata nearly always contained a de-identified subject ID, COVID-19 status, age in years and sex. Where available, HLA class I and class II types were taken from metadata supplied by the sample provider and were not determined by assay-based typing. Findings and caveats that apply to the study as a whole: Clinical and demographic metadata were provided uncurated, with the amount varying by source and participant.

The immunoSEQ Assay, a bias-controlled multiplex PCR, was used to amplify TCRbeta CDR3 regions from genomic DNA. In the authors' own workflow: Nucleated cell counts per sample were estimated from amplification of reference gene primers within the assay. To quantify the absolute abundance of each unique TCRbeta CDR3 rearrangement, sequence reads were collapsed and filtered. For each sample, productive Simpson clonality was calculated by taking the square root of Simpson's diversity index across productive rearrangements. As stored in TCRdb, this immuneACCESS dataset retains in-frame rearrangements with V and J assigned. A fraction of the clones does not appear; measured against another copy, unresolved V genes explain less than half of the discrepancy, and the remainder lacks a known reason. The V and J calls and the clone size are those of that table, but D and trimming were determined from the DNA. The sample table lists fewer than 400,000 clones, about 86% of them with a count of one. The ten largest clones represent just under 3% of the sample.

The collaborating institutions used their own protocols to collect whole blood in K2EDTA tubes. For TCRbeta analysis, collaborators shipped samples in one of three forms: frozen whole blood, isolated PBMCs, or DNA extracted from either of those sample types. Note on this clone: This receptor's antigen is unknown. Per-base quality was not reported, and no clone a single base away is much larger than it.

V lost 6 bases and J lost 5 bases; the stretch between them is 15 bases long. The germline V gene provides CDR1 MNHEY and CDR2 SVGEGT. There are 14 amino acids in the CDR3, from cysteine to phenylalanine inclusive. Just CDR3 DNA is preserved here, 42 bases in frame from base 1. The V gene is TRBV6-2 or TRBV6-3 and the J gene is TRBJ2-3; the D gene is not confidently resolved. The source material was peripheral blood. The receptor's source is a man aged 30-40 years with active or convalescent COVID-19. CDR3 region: CASRYLGPGDTQYF. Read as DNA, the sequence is TGTGCCAGCAGGTACCTAGGCCCCGGAGATACGCAGTATTTT.